This TCR beta chain was recorded in a study of cytomegalovirus exposure and HLA in healthy donors. Study context: The roughly 660 first-cohort repertoires shared a platform with the approximately 110 validation repertoires, as reported in a later analysis.

Clones were sequenced by immunoSEQ multiplex PCR, and TCRdb holds only the in-frame ones, with some missing. Among 300,000 to 450,000 clones listed, just over 85% were seen once. The trim removed 7 bases at V and 4 bases at J, leaving 5 bases unmatched. The CDR3 spans 13 residues. Germline CDR1 SGHDT, CDR2 YYEEEE. This TCR derives from a woman aged 18-29 years in good health and CMV-seronegative. The chain is built from TRBV5-6 and TRBJ1-1, with 9 bases that match TRBD1. The sequenced sample was PBMCs. The CDR3 DNA is TGTGCCAGCTCCGGGACAGGGCTCACTGAAGCTTTCTTT. Residues: CASSGTGLTEAFF.